The rows below give T cell receptor beta chains drawn from one sample of a study of Ad26.COV2.S vaccination and SARS-CoV-2 variants. Profiling relied on immunoSEQ multiplex PCR, and the TCRdb table lists in-frame clones only, not all of them. The data contain around 400,000 clones, about 88% of them seen just once; the ten biggest clones take up around 2%. Sequences were derived from peripheral blood, sampled in a trial of Ad26.COV2.S vaccine versus placebo. These receptors originate from a person aged 18-65 years who received the Ad26.COV2.S COVID-19 vaccine or a placebo. Both conserved end residues are part of each CDR3. A D gene is named only where the DNA matches it firmly. The size field is filled for only some rows; it gives once, few, many or a size class.

J: TRBJ2-2
V: TRBV19
size: -
D: TRBD2
CDR3: CVSKASGKWAGELFF
DNA: TGTGTCAGTAAGGCTAGCGGGAAATGGGCCGGGGAGCTGTTTTTT

J: TRBJ2-3
V: TRBV6-4
size: -
D: TRBD2
CDR3: CASSPTIGGSATDTQYF
DNA: TGTGCCAGCAGTCCCACCATCGGCGGGAGTGCTACAGATACGCAGTATTTT

J: TRBJ2-1
V: TRBV27
size: -
D: TRBD2
CDR3: CATKGGLENEQFF
DNA: TGTGCCACCAAGGGGGGACTAGAGAATGAGCAGTTCTTC

J: TRBJ2-1
V: TRBV27
size: -
D: TRBD2
CDR3: CASRPLTSGSYNEQFF
DNA: TGTGCCAGCAGACCTCTAACTAGCGGGAGCTACAATGAGCAGTTCTTC

J: TRBJ1-1
V: TRBV10-3
size: -
D: -
CDR3: CAISEEGGKAFF
DNA: TGTGCCATCAGTGAGGAAGGGGGGAAAGCTTTCTTT

J: TRBJ1-1
V: TRBV18
size: -
D: TRBD1
CDR3: CASSSGGAEAFF
DNA: TGTGCCAGCTCATCAGGGGGGGCTGAAGCTTTCTTT

J: TRBJ2-7
V: TRBV2
size: -
D: -
CDR3: CASVLDGTYEQYF
DNA: TGTGCCAGCGTTTTGGACGGGACCTACGAGCAGTACTTC

J: TRBJ2-7
V: TRBV4-1
size: -
D: -
CDR3: CASSHRASYEQYF
DNA: TGCGCCAGCAGCCACCGGGCCTCCTACGAGCAGTACTTC

J: TRBJ2-7
V: TRBV4-3
size: -
D: -
CDR3: CASSQVAARGRANEQYF
DNA: TGCGCCAGCAGCCAAGTAGCAGCAAGGGGGAGGGCCAACGAGCAGTACTTC

J: TRBJ1-3
V: TRBV6-5
size: -
D: TRBD1
CDR3: CASSFRGQRGNTIYF
DNA: TGTGCCAGCAGCTTTAGGGGACAGCGGGGAAACACCATATATTTT

J: TRBJ2-7
V: TRBV2
size: -
D: -
CDR3: CASKSDSLYEQYF
DNA: TGTGCCAGCAAGTCGGACAGCCTCTACGAGCAGTACTTC

J: TRBJ2-7
V: TRBV7-8
size: -
D: -
CDR3: CASSWAVGSAYEQYF
DNA: TGTGCCAGCAGCTGGGCGGTTGGTAGCGCCTACGAGCAGTACTTC

J: TRBJ2-5
V: TRBV3-1/TRBV3-2
size: -
D: -
CDR3: CASYGAQETQYF
DNA: TGTGCCAGCTACGGAGCCCAAGAGACCCAGTACTTC

J: TRBJ1-1
V: TRBV27
size: -
D: -
CDR3: CASSLIGVNTEAFF
DNA: TGTGCCAGCAGTTTAATAGGGGTGAACACTGAAGCTTTCTTT

J: TRBJ1-1
V: TRBV10-1
size: -
D: TRBD1
CDR3: CASSETGQENTEAFF
DNA: TGCGCCAGCAGTGAGACGGGACAGGAGAACACTGAAGCTTTCTTT

J: TRBJ1-2
V: TRBV5-4
size: few
D: -
CDR3: CASSFRTVNYGYTF
DNA: TGTGCCAGCAGCTTCCGGACAGTTAACTATGGCTACACCTTC

J: TRBJ2-7
V: TRBV30
size: -
D: TRBD2
CDR3: CAWGTSGPYEQYF
DNA: TGTGCCTGGGGGACTAGCGGACCCTACGAGCAGTACTTC

J: TRBJ1-6
V: TRBV11-3
size: -
D: -
CDR3: CASSLDWSSPLHF
DNA: TGTGCCAGCAGCTTGGACTGGAGTTCACCCCTCCACTTT

J: TRBJ2-2
V: TRBV30
size: -
D: -
CDR3: CASSPADANTGELFF
DNA: TGTGCCAGCTCTCCCGCTGACGCGAACACCGGGGAGCTGTTTTTT

J: TRBJ1-5
V: TRBV15
size: -
D: -
CDR3: CATRADYSNQPQHF
DNA: TGTGCCACCAGGGCAGATTATAGCAATCAGCCCCAGCATTTT

J: TRBJ1-2
V: TRBV6-1
size: -
D: -
CDR3: CASSETVNYGYTF
DNA: TGTGCCAGCAGTGAAACGGTGAACTATGGCTACACCTTC

J: TRBJ2-2
V: TRBV19
size: -
D: -
CDR3: CASRTAPLTNTGELFF
DNA: TGTGCCAGTAGGACAGCGCCTTTAACGAACACCGGGGAGCTGTTTTTT

J: TRBJ1-6
V: TRBV5-5
size: -
D: -
CDR3: CASSLDPPRGSNSPLHF
DNA: TGTGCCAGCAGCTTGGACCCCCCCAGGGGAAGTAATTCACCCCTCCACTTT

J: TRBJ2-7
V: TRBV28
size: -
D: -
CDR3: CASYRDTSYEQYF
DNA: TGTGCCAGTTACCGGGACACCTCCTACGAGCAGTACTTC

J: TRBJ2-1
V: TRBV6-1
size: -
D: -
CDR3: CASSEATNNEQFF
DNA: TGTGCCAGCAGTGAAGCTACCAACAATGAGCAGTTCTTC

J: TRBJ1-4
V: TRBV28
size: -
D: -
CDR3: CASRKDRGPEKLFF
DNA: TGTGCCAGCAGGAAGGACCGGGGGCCCGAAAAACTGTTTTTT

J: TRBJ1-4
V: TRBV5-5
size: -
D: -
CDR3: CASSSEGGKGEKLFF
DNA: TGTGCCAGCAGCTCCGAGGGGGGGAAAGGAGAAAAACTGTTTTTT

J: TRBJ1-5
V: TRBV19
size: -
D: -
CDR3: CASSITTAALNQPQHF
DNA: TGTGCCAGTAGTATAACTACGGCGGCTCTTAATCAGCCCCAGCATTTT

J: TRBJ1-1
V: TRBV7-9
size: -
D: -
CDR3: CASSLYRGAGNTEAFF
DNA: TGTGCCAGCAGCTTATATCGTGGTGCGGGGAACACTGAAGCTTTCTTT

J: TRBJ1-2
V: TRBV28
size: -
D: TRBD1
CDR3: CASSSGQGASYTF
DNA: TGTGCCAGCAGTTCTGGACAGGGTGCAAGCTACACCTTC

J: TRBJ2-7
V: TRBV27
size: -
D: -
CDR3: CASSLTGPSYEQYF
DNA: TGTGCCAGCAGTTTAACAGGGCCTTCCTACGAGCAGTACTTC

J: TRBJ2-7
V: TRBV19
size: -
D: TRBD1
CDR3: CASSTTGTAEKQYF
DNA: TGTGCCAGTAGTACTACCGGGACAGCCGAAAAGCAGTACTTC

J: TRBJ2-2
V: TRBV3-1/TRBV3-2
size: -
D: -
CDR3: CASSPSHLAGELFF
DNA: TGTGCCAGCAGCCCCTCCCACCTAGCCGGGGAGCTGTTTTTT

J: TRBJ2-3
V: TRBV5-4
size: -
D: -
CDR3: CASSFSTDTQYF
DNA: TGTGCCAGCAGCTTTAGCACAGATACGCAGTATTTT

J: TRBJ2-1
V: TRBV4-1
size: -
D: TRBD2
CDR3: CASSQGLAGGQHEQFF
DNA: TGCGCCAGCAGCCAAGGGTTAGCGGGAGGGCAACATGAGCAGTTCTTC

J: TRBJ2-5
V: TRBV21-1
size: -
D: -
CDR3: CASPGQKETQYF
DNA: TGTGCCAGCCCTGGACAGAAAGAGACCCAGTACTTC

J: TRBJ2-1
V: TRBV20-1
size: -
D: TRBD2
CDR3: CSASKTSGRGDEQFF
DNA: TGCAGTGCTAGTAAGACTAGCGGGAGGGGGGATGAGCAGTTCTTC

J: TRBJ1-2
V: TRBV18
size: -
D: TRBD1
CDR3: CASSPGQGVGYTF
DNA: TGTGCCAGCTCACCTGGACAGGGCGTGGGCTACACCTTC

J: TRBJ1-3
V: TRBV30
size: -
D: -
CDR3: CAWTAGHLTGNTIYF
DNA: TGTGCCTGGACGGCAGGGCATCTAACTGGAAACACCATATATTTT

J: TRBJ1-5
V: TRBV28
size: -
D: TRBD1
CDR3: CASSLSGTGPNSNQPQHF
DNA: TGTGCCAGCAGTTTATCCGGGACAGGACCTAATAGCAATCAGCCCCAGCATTTT

J: TRBJ2-4
V: TRBV5-8
size: -
D: -
CDR3: CASSLGPGTAKNIQYF
DNA: TGTGCCAGCAGCCTTGGGCCCGGGACAGCCAAAAACATTCAGTACTTC

J: TRBJ2-7
V: TRBV3-1/TRBV3-2
size: few
D: TRBD2
CDR3: CASSRGTSGLSEQYF
DNA: TGTGCCAGCAGCCGAGGGACTAGCGGCCTCAGCGAGCAGTACTTC

J: TRBJ2-2
V: TRBV9
size: -
D: TRBD1
CDR3: CASSRTGGAPGELFF
DNA: TGTGCCAGCAGCCGGACAGGGGGCGCACCCGGGGAGCTGTTTTTT

J: TRBJ2-2
V: TRBV28
size: -
D: TRBD2
CDR3: CASSPGGPRTGELFF
DNA: TGTGCCAGCAGTCCGGGAGGGCCACGGACCGGGGAGCTGTTTTTT

J: TRBJ2-3
V: TRBV6-1
size: -
D: -
CDR3: CASSELGTDTQYF
DNA: TGTGCCAGCAGTGAGCTGGGCACAGATACGCAGTATTTT

J: TRBJ2-5
V: TRBV11-1
size: -
D: -
CDR3: CASSSRQEETQYF
DNA: TGTGCCAGCAGCTCCCGACAGGAAGAGACCCAGTACTTC

J: TRBJ2-5
V: TRBV10-3
size: -
D: -
CDR3: CAISDGVQETQYF
DNA: TGTGCCATCAGTGATGGCGTACAAGAGACCCAGTACTTC

J: TRBJ2-2
V: TRBV27
size: once
D: -
CDR3: CASSPNRVAFSTGELFF
DNA: TGTGCCAGCAGCCCAAACCGGGTAGCATTCAGCACCGGGGAGCTGTTTTTT

J: TRBJ2-3
V: TRBV4-2
size: -
D: TRBD2
CDR3: CASSSGLAGGSTDTQYF
DNA: TGTGCCAGCAGCTCTGGTCTAGCGGGAGGTAGCACAGATACGCAGTATTTT

J: TRBJ2-2
V: TRBV19
size: -
D: TRBD2
CDR3: CASRPTGLAGHTGELFF
DNA: TGTGCCAGTAGGCCGACGGGACTAGCGGGACACACCGGGGAGCTGTTTTTT

J: TRBJ1-2
V: TRBV13
size: -
D: -
CDR3: CASSLGSESYGYTF
DNA: TGTGCCAGCAGCTTAGGCAGTGAGTCCTATGGCTACACCTTC